This T cell receptor (beta chain) comes out of a study of T cells after yellow fever vaccination. Notes on the study in general: In FACS-sorted repertoires, abundant clonotypes from the bulk population could appear as contaminants.

With 5 bases removed from V and 4 bases from J, the gap between germline ends came to 9 bases. This CDR3 comprises 13 residues. A single record per CDR3 protein comes from TCRdb applying MiXCR to the 5' RACE reads. The sample lists a few hundred thousand distinct CDR3 sequences; 7.5% to 9.5% were seen once. This clonotype was detected only a few times. Antigen unknown. The origin of this receptor is a man between 18 and 35 years old who received the YFV17D yellow fever vaccine. The sample in question was CD4+ T cells sorted from PBMCs, obtained 5 days after the yellow fever booster vaccination. The gene calls are TRBV12-3 or TRBV12-4 and TRBJ1-5; D uncertain. CDR3: CASSAQTNQPQHF. The CDR3 region has the DNA TGTGCCAGCAGTGCGCAGACAAATCAGCCCCAGCATTTT.